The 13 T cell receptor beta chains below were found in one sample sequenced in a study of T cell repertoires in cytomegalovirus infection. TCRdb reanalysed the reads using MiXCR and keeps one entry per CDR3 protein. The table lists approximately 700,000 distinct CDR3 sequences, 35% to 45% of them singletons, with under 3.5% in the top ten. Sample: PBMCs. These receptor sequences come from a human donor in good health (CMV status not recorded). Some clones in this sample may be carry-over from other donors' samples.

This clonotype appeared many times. The CDR3 loop reads CASSPDRANTEAFF. CDR3 nucleotide sequence: TGTGCCAGCAGTCCCGACAGGGCAAACACTGAAGCTTTCTTT. V and J are TRBV12-3 or TRBV12-4 and TRBJ1-1, with 7 bases lining up with TRBD1. The CDR3 runs to 14 residues. V lost 5 bases and J lost 2; bases outside the gene matches: 5.

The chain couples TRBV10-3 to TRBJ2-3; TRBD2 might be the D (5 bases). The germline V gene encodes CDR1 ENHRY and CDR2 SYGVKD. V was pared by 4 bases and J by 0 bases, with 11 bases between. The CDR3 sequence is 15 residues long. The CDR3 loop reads CAISVRVLSTDTQYF. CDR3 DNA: TGTGCCATCAGTGTGAGGGTCCTAAGCACAGATACGCAGTATTTT.

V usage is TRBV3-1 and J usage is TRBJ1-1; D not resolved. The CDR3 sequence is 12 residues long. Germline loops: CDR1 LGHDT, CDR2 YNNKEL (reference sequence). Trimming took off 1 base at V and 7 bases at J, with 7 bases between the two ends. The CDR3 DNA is TGTGCCAGCAGCCAAGTCTCTTATGAAGCTTTCTTT. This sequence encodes CASSQVSYEAFF.

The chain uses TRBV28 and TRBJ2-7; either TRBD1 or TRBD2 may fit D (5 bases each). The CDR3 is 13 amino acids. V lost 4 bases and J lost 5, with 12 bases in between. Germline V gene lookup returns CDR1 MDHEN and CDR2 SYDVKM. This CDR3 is CASSSEGFHEQYF. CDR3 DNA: TGTGCCAGCAGTTCTGAGGGGTTCCACGAGCAGTACTTC.

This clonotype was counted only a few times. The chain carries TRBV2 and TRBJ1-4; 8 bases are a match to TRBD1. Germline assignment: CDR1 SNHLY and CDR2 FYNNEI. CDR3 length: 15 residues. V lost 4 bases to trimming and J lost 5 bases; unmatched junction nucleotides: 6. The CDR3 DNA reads TGTGCCAGCAGTGCAGGGGGCTGGGCAAATGAAAAACTGTTTTTT. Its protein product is CASSAGGWANEKLFF. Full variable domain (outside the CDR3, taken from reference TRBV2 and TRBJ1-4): EPEVTQTPSHQVTQMGQEVILRCVPISNHLYFYWYRQILGQKVEFLVSFYNNEISEKSEIFDDQFSVERPDGSNFTLKIRSTKLEDSAMYFCASSAGGWANEKLFFGSGTQLSVL.

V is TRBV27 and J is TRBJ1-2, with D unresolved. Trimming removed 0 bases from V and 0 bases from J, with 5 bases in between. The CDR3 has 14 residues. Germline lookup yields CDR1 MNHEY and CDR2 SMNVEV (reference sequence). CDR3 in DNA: TGTGCCAGCAGTTTATCGGCTACTAACTATGGCTACACCTTC. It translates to CASSLSATNYGYTF.

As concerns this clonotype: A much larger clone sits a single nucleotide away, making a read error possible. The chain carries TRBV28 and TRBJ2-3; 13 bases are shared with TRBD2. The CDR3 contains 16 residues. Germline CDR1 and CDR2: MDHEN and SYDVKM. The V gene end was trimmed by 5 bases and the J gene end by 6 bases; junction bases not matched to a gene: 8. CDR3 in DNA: TGTGCCAGCAGTATCACTAGCGGGGGGGCCGAGGATACGCAGTATTTT. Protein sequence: CASSITSGGAEDTQYF.

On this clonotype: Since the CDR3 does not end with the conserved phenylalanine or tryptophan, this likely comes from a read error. The DNA of the CDR3 is TGTGCCAGCAGCTTAGTCGGGCGGGGGGGCATTGTGGATGAGCAGTTCTTA. This codes for CASSLVGRGGIVDEQFL. The chain links TRBV7-3 to TRBJ2-1, with TRBD2 matching over 9 bases. Losses at the gene ends were 2 bases for V and 8 bases for J; bases not matched to a gene: 13. Germline V gives CDR1 SGHTA, CDR2 FQGTGA. The CDR3 runs to 17 residues.

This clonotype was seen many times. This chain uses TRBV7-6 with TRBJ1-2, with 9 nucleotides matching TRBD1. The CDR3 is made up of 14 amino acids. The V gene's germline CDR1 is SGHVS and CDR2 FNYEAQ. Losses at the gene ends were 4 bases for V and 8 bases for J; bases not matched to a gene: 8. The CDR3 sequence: CASSWGQGSGGYTF. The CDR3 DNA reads TGTGCCAGCAGCTGGGGACAGGGTTCGGGAGGCTACACCTTC.

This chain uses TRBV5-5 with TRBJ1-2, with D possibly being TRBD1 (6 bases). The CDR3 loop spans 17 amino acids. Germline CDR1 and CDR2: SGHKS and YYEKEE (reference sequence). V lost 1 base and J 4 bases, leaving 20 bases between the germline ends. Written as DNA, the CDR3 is TGTGCCAGCAGCTTGTCGGGGGCGGGTTCTCCCCGCTATGGCTACACCTTC. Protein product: CASSLSGAGSPRYGYTF.

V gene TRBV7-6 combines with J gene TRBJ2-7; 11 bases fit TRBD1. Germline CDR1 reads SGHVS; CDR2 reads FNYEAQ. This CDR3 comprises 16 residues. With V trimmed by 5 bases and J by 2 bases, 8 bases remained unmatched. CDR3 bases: TGTGCCAGCAGCCCACTGACGGGACAGGGGGCCTACGAGCAGTACTTC. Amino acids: CASSPLTGQGAYEQYF. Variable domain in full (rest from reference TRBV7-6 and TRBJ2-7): GAGVSQSPRYKVTKRGQDVALRCDPISGHVSLYWYRQALGQGPEFLTYFNYEAQQDKSGLPNDRFSAERPEGSISTLTIQRTEQRDSAMYRCASSPLTGQGAYEQYFGPGTRLTVT.

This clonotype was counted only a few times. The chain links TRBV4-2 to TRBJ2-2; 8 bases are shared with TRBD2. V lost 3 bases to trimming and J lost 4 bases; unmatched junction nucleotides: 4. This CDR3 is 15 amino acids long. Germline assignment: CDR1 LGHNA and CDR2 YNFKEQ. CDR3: CASSHPGTSTGELFF. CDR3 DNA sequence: TGTGCCAGCAGCCACCCCGGGACTAGCACCGGGGAGCTGTTTTTT.

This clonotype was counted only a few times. The CDR3 sequence is CASRFGTHYEQYF. CDR3 in DNA: TGTGCCAGCAGATTCGGGACACACTACGAGCAGTACTTC. The chain employs TRBV12-3 or TRBV12-4 and TRBJ2-7; possibly TRBD1 for D (6 bases). The CDR3 extends over 13 amino acids. V dropped 6 bases and J dropped 3 bases, with 12 bases sitting between them.